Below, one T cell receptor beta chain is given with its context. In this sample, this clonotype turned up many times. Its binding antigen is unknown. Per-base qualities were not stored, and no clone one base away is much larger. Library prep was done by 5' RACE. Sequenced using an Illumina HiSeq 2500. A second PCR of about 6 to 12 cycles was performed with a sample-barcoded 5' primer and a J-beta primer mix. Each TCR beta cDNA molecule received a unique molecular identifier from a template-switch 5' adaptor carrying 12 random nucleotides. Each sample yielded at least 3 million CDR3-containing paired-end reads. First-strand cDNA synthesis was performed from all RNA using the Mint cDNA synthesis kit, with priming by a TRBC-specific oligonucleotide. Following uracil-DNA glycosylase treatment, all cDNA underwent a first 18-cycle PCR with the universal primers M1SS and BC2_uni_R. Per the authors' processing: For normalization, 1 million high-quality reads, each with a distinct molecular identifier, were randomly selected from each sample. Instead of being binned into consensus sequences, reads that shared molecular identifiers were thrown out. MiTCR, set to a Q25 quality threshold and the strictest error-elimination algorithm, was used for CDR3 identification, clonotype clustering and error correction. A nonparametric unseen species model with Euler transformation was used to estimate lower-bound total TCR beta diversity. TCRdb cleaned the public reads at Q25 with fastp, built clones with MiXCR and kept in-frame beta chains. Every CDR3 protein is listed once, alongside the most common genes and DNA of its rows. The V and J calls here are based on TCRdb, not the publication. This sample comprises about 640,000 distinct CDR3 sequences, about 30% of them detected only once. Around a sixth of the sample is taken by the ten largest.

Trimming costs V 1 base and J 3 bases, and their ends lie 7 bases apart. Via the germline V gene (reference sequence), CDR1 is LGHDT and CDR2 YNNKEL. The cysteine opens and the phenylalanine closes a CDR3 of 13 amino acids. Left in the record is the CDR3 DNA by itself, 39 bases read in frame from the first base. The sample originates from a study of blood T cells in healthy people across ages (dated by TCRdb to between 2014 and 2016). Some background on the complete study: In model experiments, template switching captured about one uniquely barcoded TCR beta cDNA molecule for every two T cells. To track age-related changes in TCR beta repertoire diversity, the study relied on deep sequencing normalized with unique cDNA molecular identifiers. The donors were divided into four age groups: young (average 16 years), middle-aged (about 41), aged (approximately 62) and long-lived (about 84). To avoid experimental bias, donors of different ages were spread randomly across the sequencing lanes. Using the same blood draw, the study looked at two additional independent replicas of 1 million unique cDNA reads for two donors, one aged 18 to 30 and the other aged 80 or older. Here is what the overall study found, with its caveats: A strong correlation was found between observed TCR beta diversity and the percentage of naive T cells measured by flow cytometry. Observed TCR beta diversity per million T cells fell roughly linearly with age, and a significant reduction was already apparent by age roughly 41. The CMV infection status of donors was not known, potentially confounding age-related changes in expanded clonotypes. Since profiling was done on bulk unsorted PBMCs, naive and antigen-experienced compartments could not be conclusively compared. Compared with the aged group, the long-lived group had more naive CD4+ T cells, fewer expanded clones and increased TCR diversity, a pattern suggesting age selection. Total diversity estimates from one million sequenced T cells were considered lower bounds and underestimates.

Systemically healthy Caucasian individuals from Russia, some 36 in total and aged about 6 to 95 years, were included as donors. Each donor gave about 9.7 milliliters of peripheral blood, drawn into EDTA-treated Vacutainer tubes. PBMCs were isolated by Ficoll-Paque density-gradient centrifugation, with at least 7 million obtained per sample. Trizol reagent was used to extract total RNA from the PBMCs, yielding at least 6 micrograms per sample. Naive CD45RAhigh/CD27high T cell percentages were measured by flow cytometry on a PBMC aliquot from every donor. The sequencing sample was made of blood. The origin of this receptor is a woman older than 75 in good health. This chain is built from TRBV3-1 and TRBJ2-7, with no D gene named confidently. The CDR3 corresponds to CASSQGTVYEQYF. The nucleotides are TGTGCCAGCAGCCAAGGCACAGTCTACGAGCAGTACTTC.